The clone carrying this T cell receptor beta chain has only a few counts. This entry belongs to a study of T cells after yellow fever vaccination. A single record per CDR3 protein comes from TCRdb applying MiXCR to the 5' RACE reads. Found here are around 610,000 distinct CDR3 sequences, approximately 15% of them singletons; the top ten hold over 11%. The germline gives CDR1 KGHSH, CDR2 LQKENI. The V end was cut by 4 bases, the J end by 3 bases, with 10 bases between. CDR3 size: 13 residues. The origin of this receptor is a man under 40 who received the YFV17D yellow fever vaccine. The specimen comprised PBMCs, sampled on the day of the yellow fever booster vaccination. The J gene is TRBJ2-7, the V gene TRBV18, with D possibly matching TRBD2 (5 bases). CDR3 nucleotide sequence: TGTGCCAGCTCACGTAACGGGAACTACGAGCAGTACTTC. It translates to CASSRNGNYEQYF.